The 28 T cell receptor beta chains reported below all come from one sample, sequenced in a study of blood T cells in healthy people across ages. Next came a second PCR, run for about 6 to 12 cycles, which used a sample-barcoded 5' primer along with a J-beta primer mix. TCRdb re-called the 5' RACE reads through MiXCR, storing one row per CDR3 protein. This sample yields approximately 1.5 million distinct CDR3 sequences, of which approximately 43% are seen a single time; around 4% belongs to the top ten. The sample comprised blood. Receptors were obtained from a woman aged 18-29 years in good health.

The chain couples TRBV5-1 to TRBJ2-7; no clear D. CDR1 and CDR2 (germline): SGHRS, YFSETQ. The CDR3 spans 14 residues. Trimming removed 6 bases from V and 6 bases from J, with 19 bases in between. The CDR3 sequence is CASTSGPQGREQYF. The CDR3 nucleotides are TGCGCCAGCACCTCCGGTCCTCAAGGGCGCGAGCAGTACTTC.

This clonotype has a count of ten or more. The DNA of the CDR3 is TGCAGCGCCCAAACAGGGGGCGACTCAGATACGCAGTATTTT. It is translated as CSAQTGGDSDTQYF. This chain links TRBV29-1 with TRBJ2-3, with 9 bases that match TRBD1. J lost 4 bases, V lost 7 bases, and 9 bases had no gene match. The germline gives CDR1 SQVTM, CDR2 ANQGSEA. This CDR3 has 14 residues.

This clonotype showed up just a few times. The V call is TRBV7-2, the J call TRBJ2-3; TRBD2 aligns across 9 bases. In germline, CDR1 is SGHTA, CDR2 FQGNSA. J lost 2 bases, V lost 6 bases, and 9 bases had no gene match. The length of the CDR3 is 16 residues. CDR3 in DNA: TGTGCCAGCAGTCCACGGAGCGGGAGGACCACAGATACGCAGTATTTT. Translation: CASSPRSGRTTDTQYF.

The chain couples TRBV20-1 to TRBJ1-5; D gene ambiguous. There are 13 residues in the CDR3. Germline CDR1 reads DFQATT; CDR2 reads SNEGSKA (reference sequence). The V end was cut by 4 bases, the J end by 7 bases, with 14 bases between. The CDR3 protein is CSANQRRGQPQHF. The CDR3 region has the DNA TGCAGTGCTAATCAGCGCCGCGGGCAGCCCCAGCATTTT.

V and J are TRBV28 and TRBJ2-7; TRBD2 matches 8 bases. The CDR3 runs to 15 residues. V lost 6 bases to trimming and J lost 2 bases; unmatched junction nucleotides: 9. CDR1 is MDHEN, CDR2 SYDVKM, per germline. The DNA of the CDR3 is TGTGCCAGCAGAGAGCCCGGACTAGCCCCCTACGAGCAGTACTTC. It encodes CASREPGLAPYEQYF.

This clonotype came up a few times. This chain links TRBV29-1 with TRBJ2-6, with D uncertain. The length of the CDR3 is 13 residues. Per the germline V gene, CDR1 is SQVTM and CDR2 is ANQGSEA. The V end lost 1 base, the J end lost 2 bases, and 3 bases lay between the germline ends. The chain's CDR3 is CSVEGAGANVLTF. CDR3 bases: TGCAGCGTTGAAGGGGCTGGGGCCAACGTCCTGACTTTC.

Many counts were recorded for this clonotype. V usage is TRBV11-2 and J usage is TRBJ2-3, with D perhaps matching TRBD1 (5 bases). This CDR3 region has 15 residues. The V end lost 3 bases, the J end lost 5 bases, and 15 bases lay between the germline ends. CDR1 SGHAT and CDR2 FQNNGV come from the germline V gene. CDR3 DNA sequence: TGTGCCAGCAGCTTGCAAGCAACAGGCAGAGATACGCAGTATTTT. Its protein product is CASSLQATGRDTQYF.

This clonotype appeared a single time. The V and J genes are TRBV29-1 and TRBJ2-5; D might be TRBD1 or TRBD2, each matching 5 bases. The closer fit of TRBJ2-7 to the DNA end suggests the J call may be wrong. Germline-derived CDR1 and CDR2 are SQVTM and ANQGSEA. This CDR3 is built from 11 residues. CDR3 sequence: CSGRDGYEQYF. In DNA, the CDR3 is TGCAGCGGCAGGGACGGGTACGAGCAGTACTTC.

This sequence joins TRBV11-2 and TRBJ2-7, with D possibly being TRBD2 (6 bases). The germline V and J ends were trimmed by 4 bases and 0 bases, with 13 bases remaining between them. The CDR3 runs 15 residues. CDR1 is SGHAT, CDR2 FQNNGV, per germline. The CDR3 loop reads CASSWGGRYSYEQYF. CDR3 bases: TGTGCCAGCAGCTGGGGAGGCAGGTACTCCTACGAGCAGTACTTC.

This clonotype has ten or more counts. The V gene is TRBV4-1, the J gene TRBJ2-3, with 7 bases aligning to TRBD1. Germline values: CDR1 MGHRA, CDR2 YSYEKL. The J segment lost 3 bases and the V segment lost 4 bases, leaving 10 bases of the junction unmatched. CDR3 size: 16 residues. In nucleotides, the CDR3 is TGCGCCAGCAGCCCCCCGACAGGGTACAAGACAGATACGCAGTATTTT. It is translated as CASSPPTGYKTDTQYF.

The V gene is TRBV12-3 or TRBV12-4, the J gene TRBJ1-5; possibly TRBD1 for D (5 bases). This CDR3 has 18 residues. The germline V and J ends were trimmed by 3 bases and 0 bases, with 18 bases remaining between them. The CDR3 DNA sequence: TGTGCCAGCAGTTTTTCCCTTGGGCAGGGATATAGCAATCAGCCCCAGCATTTT. Translation: CASSFSLGQGYSNQPQHF.

This clonotype was detected only a few times. Sequence at one end of the junction differs from germline and may be a read error. The genes are TRBV20-1 and TRBJ2-4; 9 nucleotides line up with TRBD1. The J call is in doubt because the DNA end fits TRBJ2-7 better. The CDR3 covers 15 residues. Germline V CDR1 and CDR2: DFQATT, SNEGSKA (reference sequence). This CDR3 is CSARLPDRGSCEQYF. CDR3 nucleotides: TGCAGTGCTAGGCTCCCGGACAGGGGATCCTGCGAGCAGTACTTC.

The sample holds a few counts of this clonotype. This sequence joins TRBV4-3 and TRBJ2-5; 8 bases fit TRBD2. Germline-derived CDR1 and CDR2 are LGHNA and YSLEER. The CDR3 length is 15 residues. V lost 1 base to trimming and J lost 1 base; unmatched junction nucleotides: 2. For the CDR3, the DNA is TGCGCCAGCAGCCAAGTAACTAGCGGCCAAGAGACCCAGTACTTC. Translating gives CASSQVTSGQETQYF.

Written as DNA, the CDR3 is TGTGCCAGCAGCCTAGGACCGGGAGAGCAGTACTTC. Its translation is CASSLGPGEQYF. The chain uses TRBV7-9 and TRBJ2-5; TRBD2 is a possible D gene (6 bases). V gave up 5 bases and J gave up 11 bases, with 15 bases separating them. Germline V gene lookup returns CDR1 SEHNR and CDR2 FQNEAQ (reference sequence). The CDR3 is made up of 12 amino acids.

J is TRBJ2-5 and V is TRBV12-3 or TRBV12-4; perhaps D is TRBD1 or TRBD2 (6 bases each). The V end was cut by 3 bases, the J end by 4 bases, with 15 bases between. CDR3 size: 15 residues. The CDR3 spells CASSFWGASGETQYF. The CDR3 DNA follows: TGTGCCAGCAGTTTCTGGGGGGCCTCGGGAGAGACCCAGTACTTC.

The chain is built from TRBV27 and TRBJ2-3, with D possibly TRBD2 on 5 matching bases. CDR3 length: 12 residues. Trimming pared 6 bases from V and 8 bases from J, leaving 12 bases between. CDR1 is MNHEY and CDR2 is SMNVEV in the germline V gene (reference sequence). The CDR3, as DNA: TGTGCCAGCAGCTTGCTAGGGAGTACGCAGTATTTT. This sequence encodes CASSLLGSTQYF.

This clonotype has a handful of counts. The V and J genes are TRBV13 and TRBJ2-1; tentative D call: TRBD1 (6 bases). V dropped 4 bases and J dropped 2 bases, with 9 bases sitting between them. CDR1 and CDR2 from the germline V gene are PRHDT and FYEKMQ (reference sequence). The CDR3 is made up of 14 amino acids. CDR3 loop: CASSSDSTYNEQFF. The CDR3 bases are TGTGCCAGCAGCTCGGACAGCACCTACAATGAGCAGTTCTTC.

The chain is built from TRBV14 and TRBJ1-1; tentatively, D is TRBD1 (6 bases). The V gene lost 3 bases and the J gene lost 4 bases, with 9 bases spanning the gap. CDR3 length equals 13 residues. Looked up from germline, CDR1 is SGHDN and CDR2 is FVKESK. The CDR3 DNA follows: TGTGCCAGCAGCCACAGGGGAGTCACTGAAGCTTTCTTT. It specifies CASSHRGVTEAFF.

The V call is TRBV10-2, the J call TRBJ1-5; 9 bases align to TRBD1. The J segment lost 9 bases and the V segment lost 3 bases, leaving 6 bases of the junction unmatched. The V gene's germline CDR1 is WSHSY and CDR2 SAAADI. The CDR3 has 14 amino acids. In DNA, the CDR3 is TGCGCCAGCAGTGACCCGACAGGGGGATGGCCCCAGCATTTT. Amino acids: CASSDPTGGWPQHF.

This chain uses TRBV11-1 with TRBJ2-7, with a tentative D call TRBD1 (6 bases). This CDR3 region has 17 residues. V dropped 5 bases and J dropped 3 bases, with 23 bases sitting between them. Germline V gene lookup returns CDR1 SGHAT and CDR2 FQDESV (reference sequence). The CDR3 sequence is CASSPGTLDWGRYEQYF. DNA for the CDR3: TGTGCCAGCAGCCCCGGGACACTAGACTGGGGGCGCTACGAGCAGTACTTC.

The rearrangement joins TRBV9 to TRBJ2-5; D is undetermined. V was shortened by 4 bases and J by 2 bases, with 12 bases between the two germline ends. Germline assignment: CDR1 SGDLS and CDR2 YYNGEE. CDR3 length: 14 residues. CDR3: CASSPPEEQETQYF. CDR3 nucleotide sequence: TGTGCCAGCAGCCCCCCCGAAGAACAAGAGACCCAGTACTTC.

The chain links TRBV28 to TRBJ1-1; D is uncertain. Looked up from germline, CDR1 is MDHEN and CDR2 is SYDVKM. The CDR3 has 17 residues. V lost 7 bases to trimming and J lost 0 bases, with 21 bases between them. CDR3 DNA sequence: TGTGCCAGCACCCTCGAGGTCCCCTCCACGATGAACACTGAAGCTTTCTTT. Encoded protein: CASTLEVPSTMNTEAFF.

This clonotype was picked up a small number of times. This rearrangement joins TRBV7-9 to TRBJ2-3, with 7 bases that match TRBD2. The CDR3 is 13 amino acids. Germline values: CDR1 SEHNR, CDR2 FQNEAQ (reference sequence). Trimming at V came to 9 bases and at J to 5 bases, leaving 8 bases not matched to a gene. This CDR3 is CARAKGGGDTQYF. The CDR3 nucleotides are TGTGCCAGGGCTAAAGGCGGGGGAGATACGCAGTATTTT.

The chain combines TRBV7-9 with TRBJ1-2, with D uncertain. There are 13 residues in the CDR3. Trimming removed 1 base from V and 5 bases from J, with 8 bases in between. Germline-derived CDR1 and CDR2 are SEHNR and FQNEAQ (reference sequence). The CDR3 here is CASSLVPEYGYTF. In DNA, the CDR3 is TGTGCCAGCAGCTTAGTCCCGGAGTATGGCTACACCTTC.

V and J are TRBV20-1 and TRBJ1-1, with D hard to call. Trimming cost V 6 bases and J 2 bases, with 10 bases left between them. Germline values: CDR1 DFQATT, CDR2 SNEGSKA (reference sequence). The CDR3 is 12 amino acids. The CDR3 protein is CSANSPNTEAFF. CDR3 DNA: TGCAGTGCCAACTCACCTAACACTGAAGCTTTCTTT.

As to this clonotype: A read error may produce the germline difference seen at one junction end. The V gene is TRBV4-3, the J gene TRBJ2-6, with a possible D match to TRBD1 (5 bases). The CDR3 runs to 16 residues. Germline CDR1 reads LGHNA; CDR2 reads YSLEER. CDR3 residues: CASSQDGASGANALTF. As DNA, the CDR3 is TGCGCCAGCAGCCAAGATGGGGCCTCTGGGGCCAACGCCCTGACTTTC.

This clonotype was seen a few times. The genes are TRBV5-1 and TRBJ1-1, with D hard to call. The CDR3 sequence is 14 residues long. Germline V lookup: CDR1 SGHRS, CDR2 YFSETQ. The V end was cut by 0 bases, the J end by 5 bases, with 11 bases between. The CDR3 sequence is CASSLGPRGTEAFF. The DNA for the CDR3 is TGCGCCAGCAGCTTGGGCCCGCGTGGGACTGAAGCTTTCTTT.

This clonotype has more than one count but fewer than ten. The chain joins TRBV4-1 to TRBJ2-1; D unclear. V lost 8 bases and J 5 bases, leaving 13 bases between the germline ends. CDR1 and CDR2 (germline): MGHRA, YSYEKL. The length of the CDR3 is 13 residues. CDR3 protein: CASLAVRNNEQFF. Written as DNA, the CDR3 is TGCGCCAGCCTGGCGGTGAGGAACAATGAGCAGTTCTTC.